The present TCR beta chain was sequenced within a study of T cells in women clearing cervical HPV infection. About the study: Cases were women with histologically confirmed HPV16-related CIN3 or worse, including 2 invasive cancers. Only a few women had HLA typing results available. Blood came at first lesion visit for cases, post-clearance for controls.

The CDR3 is 13 residues long. In germline, CDR1 is WNHNN, CDR2 SYGVQD (reference sequence). V was clipped by 3 bases and J by 7 bases, with 9 bases between them. To note about this clone: Its antigen is not identified. Coverage ceases 3 residues before the CDR3 finishes, and the germline J gene fills in the end.

Study-level points and caveats: CIN3+ cases had significantly higher TCR repertoire richness than controls, but evenness did not differ.

TCRdb's copy holds only in-frame clones and misses some; the assay was immunoSEQ multiplex PCR. The listing contains tens of thousands of clones. The specimen sequenced was blood buffy coat. The V and J genes are TRBV10-1 and TRBJ2-2; D is uncertain. The TCR sequence derives from a woman aged 18 to 75 with a cervical HPV16 infection that either progressed to CIN3+ or cleared (not recorded which). The CDR3 bases that were read are TGCGCCAGCAGTGATAATAGTGGCGGGGAG. This gives the protein CASSDNSGGE. The complete CDR3 sequence is CASSDNSGGELFF.